This T cell receptor beta chain derives from a study of regulatory T cells in long-lasting Graves disease. Per the germline V gene, CDR1 is DFQATT and CDR2 is SNEGSKA (reference sequence). This CDR3 has 12 residues. V shed 7 bases and J shed 5 bases, with 14 bases lying between them. This clonotype was detected a few times. Stated time point: persistent/refractory GD, antithyroid drugs over 5 years with positive TRAb. TCR sequences were obtained from RNA taken from PBMCs. The TCR beta library used iRepertoire HTBI primers with Arm-PCR amplification of CDR3. In TCRdb, the multiplex PCR reads were re-called with MiXCR into one record per CDR3 protein. The sample lists 700,000 or so distinct CDR3 sequences; around 30% were seen once.

The receptor comes from a female donor with Graves disease. The gene calls are TRBV20-1 and TRBJ2-5, with D perhaps TRBD2 (7 bases). The specimen was peripheral blood mononuclear cells (PBMCs), collected when the disease was refractory, from a patient treated with antithyroid drugs. CDR3 loop: CSEGGAGETQYF. The DNA of the CDR3 is TGCAGTGAGGGGGGGGCAGGCGAGACCCAGTACTTC.